The rows below give T cell receptor beta chains drawn from one sample of a study of immune cell composition in non-small cell lung cancer. Some clones are missing from TCRdb's copy, which holds only in-frame ones; the method was immunoSEQ multiplex PCR. Of around 16,000 clones in the sample, more than 60% were seen once. This same sample was also taken into another study, of CD4 T cells in lung cancer.

The sequenced material came from non-adjacent lung tissue. The source of these receptors is a human donor with non-small cell lung cancer. Both conserved end residues are part of each CDR3. A D gene is named only where the DNA matches it firmly. Clone size is not always given. Where it is, it says once, few, many or a class for expanded clones.

TRBJ1-3 | NA | NA | TRBV7-9 | TGTGCCAGCAGCTCAGAAGGAAACACCATATATTTT | CASSSEGNTIYF
TRBJ1-3 | NA | NA | TRBV7-9 | TGTGCCAGCAGCTTCGGGGGCGGAGGAAACACCATATATTTT | CASSFGGGGNTIYF
TRBJ2-3 | NA | NA | TRBV7-2 | TGTGCCAGCTCAATCCGGGGTACCACAGATACGCAGTATTTT | CASSIRGTTDTQYF
TRBJ2-7 | NA | TRBD2 | TRBV5-1 | TGCGCCAGCAGCTTGGACGCAGGGACTAGCTCCTACGAGCAGTACTTC | CASSLDAGTSSYEQYF
TRBJ1-6 | NA | NA | TRBV4-1 | TGCGCCAGCAGCCAAGGGTACAGAGATAATTCACCCCTCCACTTT | CASSQGYRDNSPLHF
TRBJ2-1 | once | NA | TRBV7-2 | TGTGCTAGCAGCTTATACTTGGGGTCCAACAATGAGCAGTTCTTC | CASSLYLGSNNEQFF
TRBJ1-1 | NA | NA | TRBV21-1 | TGTGCCAGCAGCTCAAAAAGGTGGCTACTCATGAACACTGAAGCTTTCTTT | CASSSKRWLLMNTEAFF
TRBJ2-1 | NA | NA | TRBV11-2 | TGTGCCAGCAGCTTCCCCGATGGCCATGAGCAGTTCTTC | CASSFPDGHEQFF
TRBJ1-2 | NA | NA | TRBV6-1 | TGTGCCAGCGTGATTAGGTCGAGAGCGCGGCTCTACACCTTC | CASVIRSRARLYTF
TRBJ2-5 | NA | NA | TRBV9 | TGTGCCAGCAGTCCAGCCGCACAAGAGACCCAGTACTTC | CASSPAAQETQYF
TRBJ2-7 | NA | NA | TRBV11-3 | TGTGCCAGCAGCCCACGACAGTTTTCCACACCCTACGAGCAGTACTTC | CASSPRQFSTPYEQYF
TRBJ1-1 | few | NA | TRBV28 | TGTGCCAGCAGTCCCCCGCTAGGGCTCACTGAAGCTTTCTTT | CASSPPLGLTEAFF
TRBJ2-1 | few | NA | TRBV7-2 | TGTGCCAGCAGTCCGACAGCTTCTGAGCAGTTCTTC | CASSPTASEQFF
TRBJ2-6 | NA | TRBD1 | TRBV7-9 | TGTGCCAGCAGCTTAAGGGGACAGGGGGCAGGAGGGGCCAACGTCCTGACTTTC | CASSLRGQGAGGANVLTF
TRBJ2-7 | NA | NA | TRBV5-8 | TGTGCCAGCAGCTTGGAACAGGGGAGGTACGAGCAGTACTTC | CASSLEQGRYEQYF
TRBJ1-1 | once | NA | TRBV7-2 | TGTGCCAGCAGCTTAGGATCTGCGGGTAGTGAAGCTTTCTTT | CASSLGSAGSEAFF
TRBJ2-3 | NA | TRBD2 | TRBV29-1 | TGCAGCGTTGCGACTAGCGGGGGGGATACGCAGTATTTT | CSVATSGGDTQYF
TRBJ2-1 | few | NA | TRBV7-7 | TGTGCCAGCAGCCCCGATGGGGGGTCCTACAATGAGCAGTTCTTC | CASSPDGGSYNEQFF
TRBJ2-2 | NA | NA | TRBV4-3 | TGCGCCAGCGGGATTAACCCATTGGGCACCGGGGAGCTGTTTTTT | CASGINPLGTGELFF
TRBJ2-3 | NA | TRBD2 | TRBV9 | TGTGCCAGCTCGCGGGGGGGCGGCCCAGATACGCAGTATTTT | CASSRGGGPDTQYF
TRBJ1-5 | NA | NA | TRBV18 | TGTGCCAGCTCACCGGGGAGGACGGGGCGCAATCAGCCCCAGCATTTT | CASSPGRTGRNQPQHF
TRBJ2-7 | few | NA | TRBV5-4 | TGTGCCAGCAGCTTGGGGGGGAGCTCCTACGAGCAGTACTTC | CASSLGGSSYEQYF
TRBJ1-2 | NA | TRBD1 | TRBV6-1 | TGTGCCAGCAGATCCACAGGGGGCGCGGGCTATGGCTACACCTTC | CASRSTGGAGYGYTF
TRBJ1-1 | few | NA | TRBV4-2 | TGTGCCAGCAGCCCAGAAGGGGACCCCGGTGATGCTTTCTTT | CASSPEGDPGDAFF
TRBJ1-1 | large | NA | TRBV7-9 | TGTGCCAGCAGTCCCACCACCCCAGGGACCCCTGAAGCTTTCTTT | CASSPTTPGTPEAFF
TRBJ2-5 | NA | TRBD2 | TRBV5-4 | TGTGCCAGCAGCTTAGGGACTAGCGGGGGGTATGGCGAGACCCAGTACTTC | CASSLGTSGGYGETQYF
TRBJ1-2 | NA | NA | TRBV18 | TGTGCCAGCTCACCAACAGAATACTATGGCTACACCTTC | CASSPTEYYGYTF
TRBJ1-6 | NA | NA | TRBV7-2 | TGTGCCAGCAGCTTAGGGAAAGCGAATTCACCCCTCCACTTT | CASSLGKANSPLHF
TRBJ1-2 | few | NA | TRBV4-1 | TGCGCCAGCAGCCAAGCCATATCGGATAACTATGGCTACACCTTC | CASSQAISDNYGYTF
TRBJ1-5 | NA | NA | TRBV7-2 | TGTGCCAGCAGCTTAGAGGGATCGAGCAATCAGCCCCAGCATTTT | CASSLEGSSNQPQHF
TRBJ2-2 | NA | TRBD1 | TRBV19 | TGTGCCAGTAGTATAGGGGCCAGGGGGCTTGAGTTCGCCGGGGAGCTGTTTTTT | CASSIGARGLEFAGELFF
TRBJ2-1 | NA | NA | TRBV5-6 | TGTGCCAGCAGCTACCAGGGGCGCTCCTACAATGAGCAGTTCTTC | CASSYQGRSYNEQFF
TRBJ2-7 | NA | NA | TRBV10-3 | TGTGCCATCAGGGAACAGGAAAGGGGCTCCTACGAGCAGTACTTC | CAIREQERGSYEQYF
TRBJ2-5 | NA | NA | TRBV10-1 | TGCGCCATCTTCCCACCCGGGGACTACCAAGAGACCCAGTACTTC | CAIFPPGDYQETQYF
TRBJ1-2 | few | NA | TRBV4-1 | TGCGCCAGCAGCCAAGGACTCAGGGGCCGAGCCTATGGCTACACCTTC | CASSQGLRGRAYGYTF
TRBJ1-5 | once | NA | TRBV9 | TGTGCCAGCAGCGTAGACGTGAGTCAGCCCCAGCATTTT | CASSVDVSQPQHF
TRBJ1-2 | NA | NA | TRBV19 | TGTGCCAGTGGAAAACCGGGCGCCCCTAGAGATGGCTACACCTTC | CASGKPGAPRDGYTF